These 24 T cell receptor beta chains share one sample of origin, sequenced in a study of OX40 agonist ivuxolimab in advanced cancers. Clones were read by immunoSEQ multiplex PCR, and TCRdb kept only the in-frame ones, dropping some. The sample gives roughly 82,000 clones, over 65% of which show up once; over 0.7% is in the top ten. Sequenced here: CD4+ or CD8+ T cells sorted from blood, sampled in a trial of the OX40 agonist ivuxolimab. The receptors were sampled from an adult with an advanced solid tumor such as melanoma, head and neck, liver or kidney cancer.

The chain uses TRBV10-3 and TRBJ2-2, with D possibly TRBD1 on 5 matching bases. Trimming stripped 8 bases from V and 13 bases from J, with 14 bases between. Germline loops: CDR1 ENHRY, CDR2 SYGVKD. The CDR3 extends over 11 amino acids. This CDR3 is CAIQSSGWLFF. The CDR3 DNA reads TGTGCCATCCAGAGCTCAGGGTGGCTGTTTTTT.

The genes are TRBV2 and TRBJ1-1; D is unclear. V dropped 6 bases and J dropped 3 bases, with 14 bases sitting between them. CDR3 length: 14 residues. Germline assignment: CDR1 SNHLY and CDR2 FYNNEI. CDR3 nucleotide sequence: TGTGCCAGCAGCAGAGATGGGCCCCACACTGAAGCTTTCTTT. This translates into CASSRDGPHTEAFF.

This chain joins TRBV5-1 and TRBJ2-1, with 11 bases matching TRBD2. With 0 bases clipped from V and 7 bases from J, the junction kept 3 bases outside the gene matches. There are 15 residues in the CDR3. The V gene's germline CDR1 is SGHRS and CDR2 YFSETQ. Here the CDR3 reads CASSLAPSGGNEQFF. The CDR3 DNA reads as TGCGCCAGCAGCTTGGCCCCTAGCGGGGGGAATGAGCAGTTCTTC.

The rearrangement uses TRBV11-2 and TRBJ2-3; TRBD1 matches at 9 bases. The CDR3 extends over 15 amino acids. Germline trimming cut 6 bases from V and 3 bases from J; bases unmatched to any gene: 7. Per germline, CDR1 SGHAT and CDR2 FQNNGV. For the CDR3, the DNA is TGTGCCAGCAGTTTTGGGGGACAGGGTACAGATACGCAGTATTTT. The encoded protein is CASSFGGQGTDTQYF. The variable domain in full, completed from reference TRBV11-2 and TRBJ2-3, reads EAGVAQSPRYKIIEKRQSVAFWCNPISGHATLYWYQQILGQGPKLLIQFQNNGVVDDSQLPKDRFSAERLKGVDSTLKIQPAKLEDSAVYLCASSFGGQGTDTQYFGPGTRLTVL.

This chain uses TRBV7-2 with TRBJ2-7; 8 bases match TRBD1. V was clipped by 5 bases and J by 10 bases; unmatched bases: 4. The CDR3 is 11 residues long. In germline, CDR1 is SGHTA, CDR2 FQGNSA. Written as DNA, the CDR3 is TGTGCCAGCAGCCAAGGGACAGGACAGTACTTC. Protein product: CASSQGTGQYF.

The J gene is TRBJ2-3, the V gene TRBV14; 9 nucleotides line up with TRBD2. There are 16 residues in the CDR3. Germline CDR1 reads SGHDN; CDR2 reads FVKESK. Trimming removed 4 bases from V and 3 bases from J; junction bases left unmatched: 8. The CDR3 DNA sequence: TGTGCCAGCAGCCCCGGGACTAGCATCCTGACAGATACGCAGTATTTT. Translated, it gives CASSPGTSILTDTQYF.

This chain links TRBV10-3 with TRBJ2-1, with D possibly being TRBD2 (6 bases). This CDR3 region has 12 residues. The V gene lost 2 bases and the J gene lost 7 bases, with 6 bases spanning the gap. Germline V CDR1 and CDR2: ENHRY, SYGVKD. The CDR3 nucleotides are TGTGCCATCAGTGAGCGGGAGAATGAGCAGTTCTTC. Residues: CAISERENEQFF.

The chain has TRBV5-4 and TRBJ2-7; possibly TRBD1 for D (7 bases). The CDR3 has 17 amino acids. The V and J ends lost 0 bases and 0 bases respectively, with 16 bases between them. The germline CDR1 and CDR2 sequences are SGHNT and YYREEE (reference sequence). CDR3 region: CASSLARQGGFSYEQYF. For the CDR3, the DNA is TGTGCCAGCAGCTTGGCCCGTCAGGGGGGCTTCTCCTACGAGCAGTACTTC.

A single count supports this clone. The genes are TRBV7-2 and TRBJ1-5; D not resolved. V lost 2 bases and J 2 bases, leaving 13 bases between the germline ends. CDR3 length: 16 amino acids. In germline, CDR1 is SGHTA, CDR2 FQGNSA. In nucleotides, the CDR3 is TGTGCCAGCAGCTTACGGTCAGGTGTTGGCAATCAGCCCCAGCATTTT. Its translation is CASSLRSGVGNQPQHF.

The V call is TRBV6-1, the J call TRBJ2-7; 9 bases fit TRBD1. The CDR3 has 15 residues. The V gene's germline CDR1 is MNHNS and CDR2 SASEGT. After removal of 6 bases from V and 2 bases from J, the junction contained 8 bases not matched to a gene. In DNA, the CDR3 is TGTGCCAGCAGCAATTCGGGACAGGGCACCTACGAGCAGTACTTC. Its translation: CASSNSGQGTYEQYF.

This chain joins TRBV11-2 and TRBJ1-2; no firm D call. Trimming pared 0 bases from V and 13 bases from J, leaving 15 bases between. Germline V CDR1 and CDR2: SGHAT, FQNNGV. This CDR3 contains 13 residues. The chain's CDR3 is CASSLEVGRSVTF. DNA for the CDR3: TGTGCCAGCAGCTTAGAAGTCGGCAGATCGGTCACCTTC.

This chain links TRBV15 with TRBJ2-2, with TRBD1 matching 8 bases. V dropped 5 bases and J dropped 3; count of bases not matched to a gene: 5. The CDR3 runs 15 residues. Germline V gene data show CDR1 as LNHNV and CDR2 as YYDKDF (reference sequence). The CDR3 region is CATSAGTGYTGELFF. DNA for the CDR3: TGTGCCACCAGCGCCGGGACAGGCTACACCGGGGAGCTGTTTTTT.

A few counts support this clone. This rearrangement joins TRBV7-9 to TRBJ1-2; D call uncertain. The V gene lost 1 base and the J gene lost 3 bases, with 6 bases spanning the gap. CDR3 length: 13 residues. Germline V lookup: CDR1 SEHNR, CDR2 FQNEAQ (reference sequence). DNA for the CDR3: TGTGCCAGCAGCTTAGGCCAGGACTATGGCTACACCTTC. It codes for CASSLGQDYGYTF.

This CDR3 reads CAISAAGQETQYF. Written as DNA, the CDR3 is TGTGCCATCAGTGCGGCCGGGCAAGAGACCCAGTACTTC. The chain uses TRBV10-3 and TRBJ2-5; D gene ambiguous. The germline gives CDR1 ENHRY, CDR2 SYGVKD. The V end lost 4 bases, the J end lost 2 bases, and 8 bases lay between the germline ends. The CDR3 runs to 13 residues.

The rearrangement links TRBV4-2 to TRBJ2-2; 8 bases agree with TRBD2. The CDR3 runs 19 residues. With V trimmed by 0 bases and J by 3 bases, 12 bases remained unmatched. Germline V CDR1 and CDR2: LGHNA, YNFKEQ. CDR3 sequence: CASSQEKIAGPPDTGELFF. CDR3 bases: TGTGCCAGCAGCCAAGAGAAGATAGCGGGGCCTCCGGACACCGGGGAGCTGTTTTTT.

V gene TRBV18 combines with J gene TRBJ2-4; a possible D gene is TRBD1 (7 bases). V shed 3 bases and J shed 0 bases, with 24 bases lying between them. Germline-derived CDR1 and CDR2 are KGHSH and LQKENI. The CDR3 totals 20 residues. The CDR3 DNA follows: TGTGCCAGCTCACCGGAAGCAGGGGGGCTTACTACGGTAGCCAAAAACATTCAGTACTTC. This codes for CASSPEAGGLTTVAKNIQYF.

This clone was found once. The chain joins TRBV28 to TRBJ1-6, with a tentative D call TRBD1 (6 bases). This CDR3 spans 16 amino acids. Per the germline V gene, CDR1 is MDHEN and CDR2 is SYDVKM. Deletions cut 6 bases from V and 9 bases from J, with 21 bases between. Here the CDR3 reads CASSLTSGGWGSPLHF. The CDR3 DNA is TGTGCCAGCAGCCTGACCTCGGGGGGCTGGGGTTCACCCCTCCACTTT.

This clone showed up just once. J is TRBJ2-7 and V is TRBV14; D is unclear. The CDR3 loop spans 12 amino acids. V was trimmed by 1 base and J by 4 bases, leaving 5 bases between them. Germline V gene lookup returns CDR1 SGHDN and CDR2 FVKESK. The CDR3 is CASSQGRYEQYF. CDR3 nucleotide sequence: TGTGCCAGCAGCCAAGGGAGATACGAGCAGTACTTC.

The rearrangement joins TRBV6-1 to TRBJ1-2; D not resolved. From germline, CDR1 is MNHNS and CDR2 SASEGT. V was clipped by 2 bases and J by 3 bases, with 13 bases between them. The CDR3 contains 15 residues. CDR3 coding DNA: TGTGCCAGCAGTGAAAACACAGTTTTGGACTATGGCTACACCTTC. Protein product: CASSENTVLDYGYTF.

V gene TRBV2 combines with J gene TRBJ1-4; D is unresolved. Per the germline V gene, CDR1 is SNHLY and CDR2 is FYNNEI. V was shortened by 1 base and J by 4 bases, with 13 bases between the two germline ends. The CDR3 spans 16 residues. Written as DNA, the CDR3 is TGTGCCAGCAGTGAAGACGGGGTAGGAGTTAATGAAAAACTGTTTTTT. Its protein is CASSEDGVGVNEKLFF.

The rearrangement joins TRBV9 to TRBJ1-3, with D unresolved. The V end lost 1 base, the J end lost 3 bases, and 8 bases lay between the germline ends. Germline V gene data show CDR1 as SGDLS and CDR2 as YYNGEE. The CDR3 extends over 14 amino acids. CDR3 sequence: CASSVTMDGNTIYF. CDR3 DNA: TGTGCCAGCAGCGTAACGATGGATGGAAACACCATATATTTT.

The chain uses TRBV6-6 and TRBJ2-5; TRBD2 is a possible D gene (5 bases). Germline values: CDR1 MNHNY, CDR2 SVGAGI (reference sequence). This CDR3 has 13 amino acids. Trimming stripped 0 bases from V and 5 bases from J, with 7 bases between. The CDR3 region is CASSYSPGETQYF. The CDR3 region has the DNA TGTGCCAGCAGTTACTCTCCGGGGGAGACCCAGTACTTC.

Only a few counts were recorded for this clone. The chain combines TRBV4-3 with TRBJ2-3; D ambiguous. Germline V lookup: CDR1 LGHNA, CDR2 YSLEER. The length of the CDR3 is 14 residues. V was shortened by 0 bases and J by 2 bases, with 6 bases between the two germline ends. The CDR3 spells CASSQETATDTQYF. The CDR3 coding sequence is TGCGCCAGCAGCCAAGAAACCGCCACAGATACGCAGTATTTT.

V is TRBV5-1 and J is TRBJ1-1; 9 bases line up with TRBD1. Germline V gene sequence: CDR1 SGHRS, CDR2 YFSETQ. Trimming cost V 2 bases and J 6 bases; bases outside gene matches: 11. The CDR3 consists of 16 residues. Here the CDR3 reads CASSFAVDRGESEAFF. The CDR3 nucleotides are TGCGCCAGCAGCTTCGCGGTGGACAGGGGCGAATCTGAAGCTTTCTTT.